Many counts were recorded for the clone carrying this T cell receptor beta chain. Clinical symptoms, serum thyroxine, TRAb, thyroid ultrasound and orbital computed tomography formed the basis of diagnosis. V lost 0 bases, J lost 7 bases, and 4 bases stayed unmatched. Germline V lookup: CDR1 SNHLY, CDR2 FYNNEI. The CDR3 has 14 residues. Scientists amplified the TCR beta CDR3 regions from RNA transcripts. HTBI primers served in a first-round RT-PCR, which a second-round multiplex PCR followed. In TCRdb, the multiplex PCR reads were re-called with MiXCR into one record per CDR3 protein. The sample holds over 450,000 distinct CDR3 sequences, 13% to 15% seen once. This specimen comes from a study of Graves' ophthalmopathy and Graves' hyperthyroidism. As for the study in general: No treatment had been given when peripheral blood was collected at initial diagnosis.

The sequenced sample was blood. The receptor was isolated from a woman in her 30s with Graves' ophthalmopathy. V is TRBV2 and J is TRBJ1-1; TRBD1 agrees at 8 bases. The CDR3 DNA follows: TGTGCCAGCAGTGAAGCCGGGACAGGCCGTGAAGCTTTCTTT. Amino acids: CASSEAGTGREAFF. The whole variable domain, filled in from reference TRBV2 and TRBJ1-1, reads EPEVTQTPSHQVTQMGQEVILRCVPISNHLYFYWYRQILGQKVEFLVSFYNNEISEKSEIFDDQFSVERPDGSNFTLKIRSTKLEDSAMYFCASSEAGTGREAFFGQGTRLTVV.